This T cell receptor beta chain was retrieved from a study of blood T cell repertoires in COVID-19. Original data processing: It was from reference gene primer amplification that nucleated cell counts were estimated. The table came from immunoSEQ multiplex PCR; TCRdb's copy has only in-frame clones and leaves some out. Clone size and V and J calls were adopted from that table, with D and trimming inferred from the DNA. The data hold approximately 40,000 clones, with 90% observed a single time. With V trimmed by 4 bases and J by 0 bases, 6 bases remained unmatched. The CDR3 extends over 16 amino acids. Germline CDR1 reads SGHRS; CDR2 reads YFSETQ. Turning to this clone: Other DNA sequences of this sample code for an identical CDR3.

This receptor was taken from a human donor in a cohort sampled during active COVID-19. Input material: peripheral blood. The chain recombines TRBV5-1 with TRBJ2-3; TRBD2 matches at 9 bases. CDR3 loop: CASSIRGLASTDTQYF. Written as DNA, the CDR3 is TGCGCCAGCAGCATCCGCGGACTAGCGAGCACAGATACGCAGTATTTT.